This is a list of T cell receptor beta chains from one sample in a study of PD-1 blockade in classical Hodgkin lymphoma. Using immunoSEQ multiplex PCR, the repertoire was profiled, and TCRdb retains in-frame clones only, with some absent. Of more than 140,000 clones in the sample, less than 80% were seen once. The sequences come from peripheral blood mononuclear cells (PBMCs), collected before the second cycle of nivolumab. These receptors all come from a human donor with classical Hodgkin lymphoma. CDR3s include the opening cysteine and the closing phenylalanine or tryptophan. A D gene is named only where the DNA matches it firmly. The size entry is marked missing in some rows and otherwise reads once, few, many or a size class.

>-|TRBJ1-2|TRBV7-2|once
TGTGCCAGCAGCTTAGGTAGGGGGACTCATGGCTACACCTTC
CASSLGRGTHGYTF
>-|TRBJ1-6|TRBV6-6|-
TGTGCCAGCAGTCCCGGACCAGGGTGGAATTCACCCCTCCACTTT
CASSPGPGWNSPLHF
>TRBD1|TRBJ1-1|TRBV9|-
TGTGCCAGCAGCCTCAGGGACAGGGGGCACGGCACTGAAGCTTTCTTT
CASSLRDRGHGTEAFF
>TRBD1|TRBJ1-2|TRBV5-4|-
TGTGCCAGCAGTCGGCTCGGACAGGGGGCGGGCTGCACCTTC
CASSRLGQGAGCTF
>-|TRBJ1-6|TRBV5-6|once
TGTGCCAGCAGCTTGGACAGGATCCGTTCACCCCTCCACTTT
CASSLDRIRSPLHF
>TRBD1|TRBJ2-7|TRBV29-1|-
TGCAGCGTGAGGGGGCAATCCTACGAGCAGTACTTC
CSVRGQSYEQYF
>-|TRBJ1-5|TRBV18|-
TGTGCCAGCTCACCCAGCGGACAGTACAATCAGCCCCAGCATTTT
CASSPSGQYNQPQHF
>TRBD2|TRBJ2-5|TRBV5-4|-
TGTGCCAGCACTGATCGCCGAGCGGGAGTTTACTGGGTGGAGACCCAGTACTTC
CASTDRRAGVYWVETQYF
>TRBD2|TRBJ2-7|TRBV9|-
TGTGCCAGCAGCCCGGGACTAGCTAGAGAGCAGTACTTC
CASSPGLAREQYF
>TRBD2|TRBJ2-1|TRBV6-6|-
TGTGCCAGCAGTTCACGACTAGCGGGGGGGTTCTTC
CASSSRLAGGFF
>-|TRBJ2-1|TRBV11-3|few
TGTGCCAGCAGCTCCCTGTTGGGTAATGAGCAGTTCTTC
CASSSLLGNEQFF
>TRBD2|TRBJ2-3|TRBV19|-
TGTGCCAGTAGTGGGCTAGCGGAGAACACAGATACGCAGTATTTT
CASSGLAENTDTQYF
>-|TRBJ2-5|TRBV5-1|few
TGCGCCAGCAGCTTGGCACCGTACCAAGAGACCCAGTACTTC
CASSLAPYQETQYF
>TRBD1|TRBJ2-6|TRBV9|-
TGTGCCAGCAGCGGTCACAGGGGAATAGACTCTGGGGCCAACGTCCTGACTTTC
CASSGHRGIDSGANVLTF
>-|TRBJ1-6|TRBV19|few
TGTGCCAGTAGTATCGGGAGGGAGGATTCACCCCTCCACTTT
CASSIGREDSPLHF
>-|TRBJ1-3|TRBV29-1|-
TGCAGCGTTCGTGTAGGTCAGGGCGGAAACACCATATATTTT
CSVRVGQGGNTIYF
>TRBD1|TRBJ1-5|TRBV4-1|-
TGCGCCAGCAGCCCCGGACAGGCCGAGGCCCAGCATTTT
CASSPGQAEAQHF
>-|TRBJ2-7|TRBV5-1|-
TGCGCCAGCAGCCCAGACCGGAACAGTTGGATTGAGCAGTACTTC
CASSPDRNSWIEQYF
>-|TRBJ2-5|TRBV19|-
TGTGCCAGTAGCTATCTGGAGACCCAGTACTTC
CASSYLETQYF
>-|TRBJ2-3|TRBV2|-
TGTGCCAGCACTCTACTAGCCCTTAGCACAGATACGCAGTATTTT
CASTLLALSTDTQYF
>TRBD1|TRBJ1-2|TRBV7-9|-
TGTGCCAGCAGCTTAGAAGGACAGGGGGTTTCTGCCCACTATGGCTACACCTTC
CASSLEGQGVSAHYGYTF
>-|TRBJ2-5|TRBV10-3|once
TGTGCCATCAGTTGGGGTCAGCAAGAGACCCAGTACTTC
CAISWGQQETQYF
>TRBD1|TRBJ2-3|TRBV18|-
TGTGCCAGCTCACCACGAACAGGGGAAGATACGCAGTATTTT
CASSPRTGEDTQYF
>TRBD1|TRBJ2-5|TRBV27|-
TGTGCCAGCCGTTCTACTGGGACAGGTGTTGCGCAGTACTTC
CASRSTGTGVAQYF
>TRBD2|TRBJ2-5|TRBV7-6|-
TGTGCCAGCAGCCCCTTAGCGGGGGGGCAAGAGACCCAGTACTTC
CASSPLAGGQETQYF
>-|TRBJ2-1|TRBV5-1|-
TGCGCCAGCAGATGGCAGGGCCCCTACAATGAGCAGTTCTTC
CASRWQGPYNEQFF
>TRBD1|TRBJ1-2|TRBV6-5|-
TGTGCCAGCAGTTACGCGCGGACAGGGGGCGACTATGGCTACACCTTC
CASSYARTGGDYGYTF
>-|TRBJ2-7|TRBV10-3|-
TGTGCCATCAGTGAAACCGGGGGAGGGGGCGAGCAGTACTTC
CAISETGGGGEQYF
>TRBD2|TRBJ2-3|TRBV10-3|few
TGTGCCATCAGTGGAGGACTAGCGGGGGGGCATGAAGATACGCAGTATTTT
CAISGGLAGGHEDTQYF
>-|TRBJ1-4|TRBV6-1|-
TGTGCCAGCAGGAGGACAGAAACTAATGAAAAACTGTTTTTT
CASRRTETNEKLFF
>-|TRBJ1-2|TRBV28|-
TGTGCCAGCAGTCGGGGCTGGTATGGCTACACCTTC
CASSRGWYGYTF
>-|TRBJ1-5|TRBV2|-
TGTGCCAGCAAGGGGCCCGGGAATCAGCCCCAGCATTTT
CASKGPGNQPQHF
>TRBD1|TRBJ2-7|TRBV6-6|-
TGTGCCAGCAGTTACGGGACAGTAATCCACGAGCAGTACTTC
CASSYGTVIHEQYF
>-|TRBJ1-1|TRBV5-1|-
TGCGCCAGCAGCTTGGGGGCAGGGAACACTGAAGCTTTCTTT
CASSLGAGNTEAFF
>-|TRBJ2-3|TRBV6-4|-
TGTGCCAGCAGTGACTCGATAATTGCCACAGATACGCAGTATTTT
CASSDSIIATDTQYF
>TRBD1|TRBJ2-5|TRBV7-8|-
TGTGCCAGCAGCTTAAGGACAGGGGTAGAGACCCAGTACTTC
CASSLRTGVETQYF
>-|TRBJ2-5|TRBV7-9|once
TGTGCCAGCAGCTTAAGCGCGCGGGGCCTGGGAGAGACCCAGTACTTC
CASSLSARGLGETQYF
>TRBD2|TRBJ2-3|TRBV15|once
TGTGCCACCAGCAGAGATGGCGCGGGGGACGAGGATACGCAGTATTTT
CATSRDGAGDEDTQYF
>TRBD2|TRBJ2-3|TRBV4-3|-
TGCGCCAGCAGCCAAGAAACACGCCGCGGGAGTGGCACAGATACGCAGTATTTT
CASSQETRRGSGTDTQYF
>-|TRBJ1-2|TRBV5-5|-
TGTGCCAGCAGCTTGGCACAGGCAACCGCGGGAGGCTACACCTTC
CASSLAQATAGGYTF
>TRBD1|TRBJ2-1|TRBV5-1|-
TGCGCCAGCAGACGCTCGGGACAGGGGCTATGGAGCTCCTACAATGAGCAGTTCTTC
CASRRSGQGLWSSYNEQFF
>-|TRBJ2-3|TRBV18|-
TGTGCCAGCTCACAGGGGTCCCCAGATACGCAGTATTTT
CASSQGSPDTQYF
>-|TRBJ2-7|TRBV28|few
TGTGCCACACGACAGAGCTCCTACGAGCAGTACTTC
CATRQSSYEQYF
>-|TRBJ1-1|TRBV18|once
TGTGCCAGCTCACCATTCTGGAGCCAGAATAACACTGAAGCTTTCTTT
CASSPFWSQNNTEAFF
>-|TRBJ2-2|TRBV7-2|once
TGTGCCAGCAGGAAACGCCAGGGGACCAACACCGGGGAGCTGTTTTTT
CASRKRQGTNTGELFF
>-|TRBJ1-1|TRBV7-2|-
TGTGCCAGCAGCTTAGGGAGTGAAGCTTTCTTT
CASSLGSEAFF
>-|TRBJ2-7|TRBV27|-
TGTGCCAGCAGTTTCTCCACGGGGACGCCCTACGAGCAGTACTTC
CASSFSTGTPYEQYF
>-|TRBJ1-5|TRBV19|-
TGTGCCAGTAGTTTATCGGTGGGACAGCCCCAGCATTTT
CASSLSVGQPQHF
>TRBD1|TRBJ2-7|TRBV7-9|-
TGTGCCAGCGGAGACAGGGCCTACGAGCAGTACTTC
CASGDRAYEQYF
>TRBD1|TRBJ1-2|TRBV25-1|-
TGTGCCGGACAGGGGACAGGAGGAGGCTACACCTTC
CAGQGTGGGYTF
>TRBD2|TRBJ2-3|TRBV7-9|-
TGTGCCAGCAGCTTAGGCGGCGGGAGATCAGATACGCAGTATTTT
CASSLGGGRSDTQYF
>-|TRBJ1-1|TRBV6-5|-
TGTGCCAGCAGTTCTATCTCGGGCACTGAAGCTTTCTTT
CASSSISGTEAFF
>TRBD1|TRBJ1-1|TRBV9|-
TGTGCCAGCAGCGCTAAGGCGGGACAGGGGGTAGGAGGGACTGAAGCTTTCTTT
CASSAKAGQGVGGTEAFF
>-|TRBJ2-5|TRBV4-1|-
TGCGCCAGCAGCCAAGTCCCGGCGTCAGATGAAGAGACCCAGTACTTC
CASSQVPASDEETQYF